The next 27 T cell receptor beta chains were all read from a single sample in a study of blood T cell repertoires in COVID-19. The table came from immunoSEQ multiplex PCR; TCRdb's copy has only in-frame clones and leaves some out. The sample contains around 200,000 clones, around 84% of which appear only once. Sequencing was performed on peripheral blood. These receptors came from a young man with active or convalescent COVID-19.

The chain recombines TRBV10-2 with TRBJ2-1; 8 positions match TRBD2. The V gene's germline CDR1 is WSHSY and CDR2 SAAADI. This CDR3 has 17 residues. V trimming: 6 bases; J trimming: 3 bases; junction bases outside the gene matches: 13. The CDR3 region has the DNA TGCGCCAGCAGCGAGGACAAGCGGGAGTCCGGCTACAATGAGCAGTTCTTC. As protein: CASSEDKRESGYNEQFF.

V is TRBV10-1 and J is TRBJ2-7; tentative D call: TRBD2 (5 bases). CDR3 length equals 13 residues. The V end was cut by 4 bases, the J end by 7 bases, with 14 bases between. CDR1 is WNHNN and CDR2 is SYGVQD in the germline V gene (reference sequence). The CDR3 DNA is TGCGCCAGCAGTGCCATGAGGCTAGCAGAGCAGTACTTC. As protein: CASSAMRLAEQYF.

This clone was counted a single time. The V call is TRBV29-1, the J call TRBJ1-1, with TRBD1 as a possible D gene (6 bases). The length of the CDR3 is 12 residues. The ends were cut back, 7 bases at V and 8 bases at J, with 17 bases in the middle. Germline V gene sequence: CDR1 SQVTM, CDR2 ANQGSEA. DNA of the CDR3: TGCAGCGCTTACAGGGAGGGAGGCGAAGCTTTCTTT. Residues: CSAYREGGEAFF.

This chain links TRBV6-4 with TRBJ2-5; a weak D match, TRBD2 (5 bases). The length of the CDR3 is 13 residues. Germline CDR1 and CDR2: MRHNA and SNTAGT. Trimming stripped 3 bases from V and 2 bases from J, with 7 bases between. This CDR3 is CASSEAEQETQYF. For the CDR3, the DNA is TGTGCCAGCAGTGAAGCGGAGCAAGAGACCCAGTACTTC.

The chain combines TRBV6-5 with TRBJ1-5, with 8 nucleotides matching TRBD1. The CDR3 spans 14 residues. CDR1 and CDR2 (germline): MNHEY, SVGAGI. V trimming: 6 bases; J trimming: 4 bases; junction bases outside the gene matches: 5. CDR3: CASRPGQDNQPQHF. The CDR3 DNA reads TGTGCCAGCAGGCCGGGACAGGATAATCAGCCCCAGCATTTT.

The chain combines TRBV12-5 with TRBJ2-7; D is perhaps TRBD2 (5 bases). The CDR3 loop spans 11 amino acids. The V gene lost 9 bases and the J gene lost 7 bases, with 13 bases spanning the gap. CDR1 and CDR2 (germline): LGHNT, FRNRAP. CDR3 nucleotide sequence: TGTGCTAGCCCTTTCCCGGGGGAGCAGTACGTC. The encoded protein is CASPFPGEQYV.

The CDR3 loop is CASSLGGRGAATEAFF. For the CDR3, the DNA is TGTGCCAGCAGCTTAGGAGGCAGGGGGGCTGCCACTGAAGCTTTCTTT. The J gene is TRBJ1-1, the V gene TRBV7-9; 7 bases fit TRBD1. The CDR3 extends over 16 amino acids. Germline-derived CDR1 and CDR2 are SEHNR and FQNEAQ (reference sequence). V gave up 1 base and J gave up 4 bases; unmatched junction bases: 9.

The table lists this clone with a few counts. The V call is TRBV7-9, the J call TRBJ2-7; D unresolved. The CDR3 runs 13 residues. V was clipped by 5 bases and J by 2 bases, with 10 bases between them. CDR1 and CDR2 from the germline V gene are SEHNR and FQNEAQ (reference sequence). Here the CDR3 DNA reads TGTGCCAGCAGCCCCAGACTTGCCTACGAGCAGTACTTC. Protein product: CASSPRLAYEQYF.

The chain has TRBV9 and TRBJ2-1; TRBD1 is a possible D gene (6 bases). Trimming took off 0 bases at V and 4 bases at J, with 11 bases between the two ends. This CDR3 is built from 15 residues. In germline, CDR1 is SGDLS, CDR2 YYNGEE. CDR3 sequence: CASSVAADRYNEQFF. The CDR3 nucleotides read TGTGCCAGCAGCGTAGCCGCGGACAGATACAATGAGCAGTTCTTC.

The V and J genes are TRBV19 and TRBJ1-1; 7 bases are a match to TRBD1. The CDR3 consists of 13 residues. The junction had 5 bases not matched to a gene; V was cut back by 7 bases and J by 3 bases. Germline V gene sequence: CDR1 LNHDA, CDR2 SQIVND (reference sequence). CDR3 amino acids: CASTRGQYTEAFF. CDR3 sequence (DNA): TGTGCCAGTACGAGGGGGCAGTACACTGAAGCTTTCTTT.

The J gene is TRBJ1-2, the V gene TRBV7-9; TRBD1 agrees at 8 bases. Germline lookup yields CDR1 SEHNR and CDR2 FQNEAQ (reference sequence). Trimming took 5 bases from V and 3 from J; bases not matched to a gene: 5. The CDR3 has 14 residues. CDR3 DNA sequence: TGTGCCAGCAGCCGACAGGGGAGGGACTATGGCTACACCTTC. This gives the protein CASSRQGRDYGYTF.

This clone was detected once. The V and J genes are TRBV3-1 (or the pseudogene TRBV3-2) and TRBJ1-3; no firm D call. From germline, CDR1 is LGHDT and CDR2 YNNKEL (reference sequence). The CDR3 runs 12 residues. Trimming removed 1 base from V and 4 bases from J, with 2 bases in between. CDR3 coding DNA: TGTGCCAGCAGCCAAGCAGGAAACACCATATATTTT. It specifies CASSQAGNTIYF.

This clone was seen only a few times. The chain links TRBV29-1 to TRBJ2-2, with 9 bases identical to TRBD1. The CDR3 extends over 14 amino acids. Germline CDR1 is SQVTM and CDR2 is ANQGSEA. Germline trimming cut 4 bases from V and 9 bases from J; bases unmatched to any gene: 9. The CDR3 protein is CSVGQGVRGRELFF. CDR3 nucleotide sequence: TGCAGCGTTGGACAGGGGGTTCGGGGAAGGGAGCTGTTTTTT.

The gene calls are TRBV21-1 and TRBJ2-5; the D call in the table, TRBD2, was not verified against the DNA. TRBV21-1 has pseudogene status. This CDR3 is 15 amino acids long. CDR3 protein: CASSKVGGVRETQYF. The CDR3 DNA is TGTGCCAGCAGCAAGGTAGGGGGGGTGCGTGAGACCCAGTACTTC.

CDR3 residues: CSATGGGGYTF. CDR3 DNA: TGCAGCGCCACAGGGGGAGGAGGCTACACCTTC. The rearrangement uses TRBV29-1 and TRBJ1-2; 8 positions agree with TRBD1. CDR1 SQVTM and CDR2 ANQGSEA come from the germline V gene. The V gene end was trimmed by 7 bases and the J gene end by 8 bases; junction bases not matched to a gene: 6. The CDR3 extends over 11 amino acids.

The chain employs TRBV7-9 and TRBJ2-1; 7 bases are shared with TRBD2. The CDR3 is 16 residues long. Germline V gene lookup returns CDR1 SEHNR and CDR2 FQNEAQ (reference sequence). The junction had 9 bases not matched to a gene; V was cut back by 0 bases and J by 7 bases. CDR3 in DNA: TGTGCCAGCAGCTTAGCGCTGGGGGGAGCGGGGAATGAGCAGTTCTTC. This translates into CASSLALGGAGNEQFF.

The CDR3 region has the DNA TGTGCCATCAGCTATCTAATGGGTTTCGGGGGAAGTGGCTACACCTTC. It specifies CAISYLMGFGGSGYTF. The chain links TRBV10-3 to TRBJ1-2; D might be TRBD1 (5 bases). CDR1 is ENHRY, CDR2 SYGVKD, per germline. This CDR3 has 16 amino acids. The ends were cut back, 6 bases at V and 7 bases at J, with 24 bases in the middle.

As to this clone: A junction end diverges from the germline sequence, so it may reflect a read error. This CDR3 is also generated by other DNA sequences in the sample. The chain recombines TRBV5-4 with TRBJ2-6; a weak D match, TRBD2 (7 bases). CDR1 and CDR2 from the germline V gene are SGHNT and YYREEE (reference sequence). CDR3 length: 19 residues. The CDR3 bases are TGTCCCAGCATTAACACGACCGGGGGGCCCCCCTCTGGGGCCAACGTCCTGACTTTC. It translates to CPSINTTGGPPSGANVLTF.

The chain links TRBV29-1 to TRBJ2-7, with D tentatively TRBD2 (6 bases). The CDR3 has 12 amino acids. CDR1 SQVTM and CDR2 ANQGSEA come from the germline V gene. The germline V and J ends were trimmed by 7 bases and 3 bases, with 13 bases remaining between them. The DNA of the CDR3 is TGCAGCGGGATTGCCGGGGGCTACGAGCAGTACTTC. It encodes CSGIAGGYEQYF.

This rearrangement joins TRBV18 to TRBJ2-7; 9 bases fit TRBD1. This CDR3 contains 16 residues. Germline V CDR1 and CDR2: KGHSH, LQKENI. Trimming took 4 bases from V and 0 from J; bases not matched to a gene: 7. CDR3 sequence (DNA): TGTGCCAGCTCACTCACCGGGACAGGGAGCTCCTACGAGCAGTACTTC. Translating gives CASSLTGTGSSYEQYF.

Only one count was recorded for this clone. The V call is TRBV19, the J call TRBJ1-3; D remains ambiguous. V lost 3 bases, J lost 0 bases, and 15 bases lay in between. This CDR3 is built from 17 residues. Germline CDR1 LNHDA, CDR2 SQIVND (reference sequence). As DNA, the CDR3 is TGTGCCAGTAGTATCAGGAGGCCGTCTAGCTCTGGAAACACCATATATTTT. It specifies CASSIRRPSSSGNTIYF.

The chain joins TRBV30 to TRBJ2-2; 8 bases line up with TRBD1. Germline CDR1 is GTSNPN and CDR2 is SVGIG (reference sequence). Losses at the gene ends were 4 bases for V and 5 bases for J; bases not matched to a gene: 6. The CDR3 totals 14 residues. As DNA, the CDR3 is TGTGCCTGGATGCAGGGGGCGGGTACCGGGGAGCTGTTTTTT. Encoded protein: CAWMQGAGTGELFF.

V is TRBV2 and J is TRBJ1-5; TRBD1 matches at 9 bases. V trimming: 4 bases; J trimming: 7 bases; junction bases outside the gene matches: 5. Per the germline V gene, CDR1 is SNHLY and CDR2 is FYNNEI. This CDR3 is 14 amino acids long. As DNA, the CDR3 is TGTGCCAGCAGTGGGACAGGGGCGCGCCAGCCCCAGCATTTT. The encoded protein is CASSGTGARQPQHF.

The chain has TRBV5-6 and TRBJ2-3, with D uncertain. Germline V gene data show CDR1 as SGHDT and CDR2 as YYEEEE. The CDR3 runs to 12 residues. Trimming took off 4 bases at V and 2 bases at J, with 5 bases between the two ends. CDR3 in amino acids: CASSADTDTQYF. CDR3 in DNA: TGTGCCAGCAGCGCGGACACAGATACGCAGTATTTT.

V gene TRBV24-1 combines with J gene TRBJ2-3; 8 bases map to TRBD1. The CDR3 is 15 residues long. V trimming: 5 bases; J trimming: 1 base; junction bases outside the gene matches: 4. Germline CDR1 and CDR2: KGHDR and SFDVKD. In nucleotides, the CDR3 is TGTGCCACCAGTGGAGGGACAGGCGGCACAGATACGCAGTATTTT. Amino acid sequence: CATSGGTGGTDTQYF.

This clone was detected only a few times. The CDR3 loop reads CASSGTGGAYNEQFF. CDR3 coding DNA: TGCGCCAGCAGCGGAACAGGGGGGGCCTACAATGAGCAGTTCTTC. The rearrangement links TRBV10-1 to TRBJ2-1; the D gene is possibly TRBD1 (8 bases). This CDR3 is built from 15 residues. The germline V gene encodes CDR1 WNHNN and CDR2 SYGVQD (reference sequence). Trimming took off 6 bases at V and 2 bases at J, with 14 bases between the two ends.

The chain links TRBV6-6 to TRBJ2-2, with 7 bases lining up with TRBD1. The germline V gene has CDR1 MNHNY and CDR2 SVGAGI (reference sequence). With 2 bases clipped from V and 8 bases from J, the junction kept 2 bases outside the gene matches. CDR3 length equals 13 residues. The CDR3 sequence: CASSYRTGGELFF. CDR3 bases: TGTGCCAGCAGTTACAGGACAGGAGGGGAGCTGTTTTTT.